This T cell receptor (beta chain) was sequenced for a study of blood T cells in healthy people across ages. Primers used in a second PCR of about 7 to 12 cycles were a sample-barcoded 5' primer and a J-beta primer mix. TCRdb used MiXCR to reprocess the 5' RACE reads, holding one entry per CDR3 protein. The sample yields under 1,000,000 distinct CDR3 sequences, 35% to 40% seen once. Only a few counts were recorded for this clonotype. Possible read error: a much larger clone is one base away. The CDR3 loop spans 19 amino acids. After removal of 4 bases from V and 7 bases from J, the junction contained 20 bases not matched to a gene.

The sample consisted of blood. This clonotype was sampled from a man in his late teens or twenties in good health. The rearrangement uses TRBV12-3 or TRBV12-4 and TRBJ2-7; 12 bases match TRBD1. The CDR3 DNA reads TGTGCCAGCAGTTCAATCCGGGACAGGGGGCTTTACTCCTACAATGAGCAGTACTTC. As protein: CASSSIRDRGLYSYNEQYF.